This T cell receptor beta chain was identified in a study of blood T cells in healthy people across ages. Study results and limitations: The percentage of naive T cells correlated strongly with TCR beta diversity.

There are a few counts of this clonotype. What it binds is unknown. Germline assignment: CDR1 SQVTM and CDR2 ANQGSEA. The CDR3 spans 12 residues. Trimming removed 6 bases from V and 5 bases from J; junction bases left unmatched: 4. The authors ran a second PCR of roughly 7 to 11 cycles using a sample-barcoded 5' primer and a J-beta primer mix. Each cDNA molecule, via a template-switch adaptor with 12 random nucleotides, was tagged. TCRdb re-called the 5' RACE reads through MiXCR, storing one row per CDR3 protein. The data contain over 1,500,000 distinct CDR3 sequences, 49% of them singletons. Material for sequencing was blood. This sequence originates from a woman aged 40 to 55 in good health. The chain joins TRBV29-1 to TRBJ1-1, with TRBD1 matching 9 bases. The CDR3 region has the DNA TGCAGCGTGAGGACAGGGGTGACTGAAGCTTTCTTT. Translation gives CSVRTGVTEAFF.